This TCR beta chain was documented in a study of a mutant IDH1 vaccine in newly diagnosed glioma. The time point was: week 47, end of study. Topical imiquimod accompanied each vaccine dose, which consisted of 300 ug of mutant IDH1 20-mer peptide. Profiled with immunoSEQ multiplex PCR; TCRdb holds only in-frame clones, not every one. The sample yields 84,000 or so clones, 75% to 90% seen once. Comment on this clone: The antigen remains unidentified.

Germline-derived CDR1 and CDR2 are SNHLY and FYNNEI. V was trimmed by 2 bases and J by 3 bases, leaving 16 bases between them. The CDR3 is made up of 16 amino acids. The input for sequencing was PBMCs, taken from a glioma patient whose treatment included an IDH1 peptide vaccine. The sequence was obtained from a man in his forties with glioma. The V gene is TRBV2, the J gene TRBJ1-2, with D hard to call. The CDR3 DNA reads as TGTGCCAGCAGTGAACAAGTGGGTAGGGCTTACTATGGCTACACCTTC. Translated: CASSEQVGRAYYGYTF.